This T cell receptor (beta chain) was observed in a study of T cell repertoires in cytomegalovirus infection. Study in general: Matching HLA type and CMV infection were both indicated by public TCR beta signatures. Study results and limitations: HLA-C-restricted CMV clonotypes gave the most frequent clonotype in two of eight donors. The cumulative frequency of public TCR beta families identified carriers of CMV plus the relevant HLA.

Germline CDR1 reads MNHEY; CDR2 reads SMNVEV (reference sequence). V shed 4 bases and J shed 4 bases, with 18 bases lying between them. The CDR3 has 16 residues. TCRdb re-derived calls from the reads in MiXCR, one entry per CDR3 protein. The top ten clones hold 12% to 15% of a sample with hundreds of thousands of distinct CDR3 sequences, roughly 30% of them seen once. This clonotype was found a few times. Its antigen is as yet unknown. The sequenced material came from PBMCs. V is TRBV27 and J is TRBJ2-3; the D gene is possibly TRBD2 (6 bases). This sequence originates from a human donor in good health (CMV status not recorded). Some clones in this sample may be carry-over from other donors' samples. CDR3 nucleotide sequence: TGTGCCAGCAGTTCCAAGGGACTTCCTTGGGCAGATACGCAGTATTTT. Translated, it gives CASSSKGLPWADTQYF.